Listed below are T cell receptor beta chains from one sample, sequenced in a study of blood T cell repertoires in COVID-19. Clones were sequenced by immunoSEQ multiplex PCR, and TCRdb holds only the in-frame ones, with some missing. Of over 450,000 clones in the sample, 85% to 90% were seen once. Sequenced sample: peripheral blood. These TCRs come from a woman in her 50s with COVID-19, enrolled during active disease. Each CDR3 is given with its conserved first and last residue. Fields, in order: V gene, clone size, J gene, D gene, CDR3 DNA, CDR3 protein. D genes are given only for firm matches. Only part of the rows carry a size: once, few, many, or a class if the clone is expanded.

>TRBV3-1/TRBV3-2|few|TRBJ2-7|TRBD1
TGTGCCAGCAGCCAGACGACAGGGGACGAGCAGTACTTC
CASSQTTGDEQYF
>TRBV10-3|few|TRBJ2-1|TRBD2
TGTGCCATCAGTGAGTCCCCTAGCGGGGGGGCTAGGGAGCAGTTCTTC
CAISESPSGGAREQFF
>TRBV19|.|TRBJ1-1|.
TGTGCCAGTAGTCCCAATACAGGGTTCACTGAAGCTTTCTTT
CASSPNTGFTEAFF
>TRBV2|.|TRBJ1-1|.
TGTGGCGGCGTCGGCACGGTCGGGAACACTGAAGCTTTCTTT
CGGVGTVGNTEAFF
>TRBV4-1|.|TRBJ2-5|TRBD2
TGCGCCAGCAGCCCATGGGCTAGCGGGGGGGAAGAGACCCAGTACTTC
CASSPWASGGEETQYF
>TRBV29-1|.|TRBJ1-1|TRBD1
TGCAGCGCTGCAGGGGGCGGCCACACTGAAGCTTTCTTT
CSAAGGGHTEAFF
>TRBV2|.|TRBJ2-3|TRBD2
TGTGCCAGCAGCGAAGGACTAGCGGGGGGTAATACGCAGTATTTT
CASSEGLAGGNTQYF
>TRBV10-2|once|TRBJ2-3|.
TGCGCCAGCAGACCCGGACACACAGATACGCAGTATTTT
CASRPGHTDTQYF
>TRBV12-5|.|TRBJ1-3|.
TGTGCTAGTGGTTTGGGGCTCGGTGAGAGGGCCATATATTTT
CASGLGLGERAIYF
>TRBV28|once|TRBJ1-2|.
TGTGCCAGCACCCCCGGGGGGAACTATGGCTACACCTTC
CASTPGGNYGYTF
>TRBV3-1/TRBV3-2|.|TRBJ2-1|TRBD2
TGTGCCAGCAGCCAACGCCTAGCGGGGGGCATGTACAATGAGCAGTTCTTC
CASSQRLAGGMYNEQFF
>TRBV6-1|.|TRBJ1-2|.
TGTGCCAGCAGTGATCCTTCTAGCGGTGGCTACACCTTC
CASSDPSSGGYTF
>TRBV18|.|TRBJ2-2|TRBD1
TGTGCCAGCTCACCGAGGGCAGGGGGACGCACCGGGGAGCTGTTTTTT
CASSPRAGGRTGELFF
>TRBV7-8|.|TRBJ2-6|.
TGTGCCAGCAGCTTAGACAGGGCGCTTGGGGCCAACGTCCTGACTTTC
CASSLDRALGANVLTF
>TRBV28|.|TRBJ1-5|.
TGTGCCACCTCGACAGCCCCCCAGCCCCAGCATTTT
CATSTAPQPQHF
>TRBV5-1|.|TRBJ2-3|TRBD2
TGCGCCAGCAATCGGGGGGGCCCCGAAGATACGCAGTATTTT
CASNRGGPEDTQYF
>TRBV29-1|.|TRBJ2-7|.
TGCAGCGTTGGACTTGGCGAGCAGTACTTC
CSVGLGEQYF
>TRBV5-4|.|TRBJ1-6|.
TGTGCCAGCAGCGGACTGGTTAATTCACCCCTCCACTTT
CASSGLVNSPLHF
>TRBV28|.|TRBJ1-4|.
TGTGCCAGCCTCGCCGCCGGGAACCTTAATGAAAAACTGTTTTTT
CASLAAGNLNEKLFF
>TRBV18|.|TRBJ2-1|.
TGTGCCAGCTCACCTTCGGACAGTTACAATGAGCAGTTCTTC
CASSPSDSYNEQFF
>TRBV9|.|TRBJ2-7|.
TGTGCCAGCAGCGGTAGGACAACCGAGTACGAGCAGTACTTC
CASSGRTTEYEQYF
>TRBV9|.|TRBJ1-2|.
TGTGCCAGCAGCGTAGTGAGGGATTATGGCTACACCTTC
CASSVVRDYGYTF
>TRBV3-1/TRBV3-2|.|TRBJ2-5|TRBD1
TGTGCCAGCAGCCAAGATAGAGCGCAGGGGGCGAAGGAGACCCAGTACTTC
CASSQDRAQGAKETQYF
>TRBV28|.|TRBJ1-2|TRBD1
TGTGCCAGCAGTAAGGATAACAGGGGGGACTATGGCTACACCTTC
CASSKDNRGDYGYTF
>TRBV7-3|.|TRBJ1-1|.
TGTGCCAGCAGCTCGGGACATCTGAGCACTGAAGCTTTCTTT
CASSSGHLSTEAFF
>TRBV28|.|TRBJ2-7|.
TGTGCCAGCAGTTTTGTTGGGGCGAGACCCTACGAGCAGTACTTC
CASSFVGARPYEQYF
>TRBV5-1|.|TRBJ1-1|.
TGCGCCAGCTTTCCCCTGGACAGTTACACTGAAGCTTTCTTT
CASFPLDSYTEAFF
>TRBV5-1|.|TRBJ2-7|TRBD2
TGCGCCAGCAGCTCCCTAGCGGGGGCTACCTACGAGCAGTACTTC
CASSSLAGATYEQYF
>TRBV30|once|TRBJ1-4|TRBD1
TGTGCCTGGAGTGGGGTGGGGGACAGTTTTGCAACTAATGAAAAACTGTTTTTT
CAWSGVGDSFATNEKLFF
>TRBV24-1|.|TRBJ2-1|.
TGTGCCACCAGTGAGGTTACAGGGTTGGATGAGCAGTTCTTC
CATSEVTGLDEQFF
>TRBV12-3/TRBV12-4|.|TRBJ1-5|.
TGTGCCAGCAAGCCGGGATCGGAGCCCCAGCATTTT
CASKPGSEPQHF
>TRBV27|.|TRBJ1-6|.
TGTGCCAGCAGTTTCGACAGGAATTCACCCCTCCACTTT
CASSFDRNSPLHF
>TRBV19|.|TRBJ1-2|.
TGTGCCAGTAGTATCCGGACAGACAACTATGGCTACACCTTC
CASSIRTDNYGYTF
>TRBV5-1|.|TRBJ2-7|TRBD1
TGCGCCAGCAGCGAGGCAGGGGGCTACGAGCAGTACTTC
CASSEAGGYEQYF
>TRBV9|.|TRBJ2-2|TRBD2
TGTGCCAGCAGCCTTGGGCGGGGGGGCAGAACCGGGGAGCTGTTTTTT
CASSLGRGGRTGELFF
>TRBV29-1|.|TRBJ1-2|.
TGCAGCGTTGAAGGGGGGCCGGTCTATGGCTACACCTTC
CSVEGGPVYGYTF
>TRBV27|.|TRBJ1-5|.
TGTGCCAGCAGCGGGAGGGGCGGCAATCAGCCCCAGCATTTT
CASSGRGGNQPQHF
>TRBV7-2|.|TRBJ2-7|.
TGTGCCAGCAGCTTAGTTATGATTAGGGCGGGGGCCAACGAGCAGTACTTC
CASSLVMIRAGANEQYF
>TRBV10-3|.|TRBJ1-4|TRBD1
TGTGCCACCCAGGGACAGGGGGATAATGAAAAACTGTTTTTT
CATQGQGDNEKLFF
>TRBV7-3|once|TRBJ2-5|.
TGTGCCAGCAGCTTAGGTCTGCCAGGGGTATACCAAGAGACCCAGTACTTC
CASSLGLPGVYQETQYF
>TRBV28|.|TRBJ1-5|TRBD1
TGTGCCAGCAGTCCCAAAGGGGGCCAAGAGCATTTT
CASSPKGGQEHF
>TRBV9|.|TRBJ1-4|TRBD1
TGTGCCAGCAGCGTAGGCTTCTGGGGGACAGGGGAAGAAGAAAAACTGTTTTTT
CASSVGFWGTGEEEKLFF
>TRBV24-1|.|TRBJ1-2|TRBD1
TGTGCCACCAGCGCTACAGGGGAGGACTATGGCTACACCTTC
CATSATGEDYGYTF
>TRBV24-1|.|TRBJ2-7|.
TGTGCCTCAGAGACTGCCTACTTC
CASETAYF
>TRBV7-9|.|TRBJ1-2|.
TGTGCCAGCAGCCTGACAGGATCGGTTAGTTATGGCTACACCTTC
CASSLTGSVSYGYTF
>TRBV19|.|TRBJ1-5|TRBD1
TGTGCCAGCTCCCCCGGGACAGGGTTCGGTCAGCCCCAGCATTTT
CASSPGTGFGQPQHF
>TRBV7-2|.|TRBJ2-3|TRBD2
TGTGCCAGCAGCGCGACTAGCGGGGGGGCCAATTCAGATACGCAGTATTTT
CASSATSGGANSDTQYF
>TRBV19|.|TRBJ1-2|.
TGTGCCAGTAGTACCGGGACATTAGGCCTAACTTATGGCTACACCTTC
CASSTGTLGLTYGYTF
>TRBV5-6|.|TRBJ1-2|TRBD1
TGTGCCAGCAGCTCCGGGACAGCCTATGGCTACACCTTC
CASSSGTAYGYTF
>TRBV14|.|TRBJ2-2|TRBD1
TGTGCCAGCAGCCAACCCTACCCACGGACAGGGTGGGCCGGGGAGCTGTTTTTT
CASSQPYPRTGWAGELFF
>TRBV7-7|.|TRBJ2-2|TRBD2
TGTGCCAGCAGCTCCCGGACTAGCGTGAACACCGGGGAGCTGTTTTTT
CASSSRTSVNTGELFF
>TRBV7-2|.|TRBJ2-3|TRBD2
TGTGCCAGCAGCCTCCTCCCGGGAGGGGCAGATACGCAGTATTTT
CASSLLPGGADTQYF
>TRBV3-1/TRBV3-2|.|TRBJ1-2|.
TGTGCCAGCAGCCAAGATCCACAGGCAATCTATGGCTACACCTTC
CASSQDPQAIYGYTF
>TRBV5-1|.|TRBJ2-2|.
TGCGCCAGCAGCTCACAGGGGAACACCGGGGAGCTGTTTTTT
CASSSQGNTGELFF
>TRBV3-1/TRBV3-2|.|TRBJ2-1|TRBD2
TGTGCCAGCAGCGGGACTAGCGGGGGGAATGAGCAGTTCTTC
CASSGTSGGNEQFF
>TRBV11-1|.|TRBJ2-3|TRBD1
TGTGCCAGCAGCCGTTACAGGGGGCAGACAGATACGCAGTATTTT
CASSRYRGQTDTQYF
>TRBV27|.|TRBJ1-6|.
TGTGCCAGCAGGCCTCGGGGGGGCAGGTCGGATTCACCCCTCCACTTT
CASRPRGGRSDSPLHF
>TRBV30|.|TRBJ2-5|TRBD2
TGTGCCTGGAGCCAGCGTGGGCGGGGGTTGTCGGAGACCCAGTACTTC
CAWSQRGRGLSETQYF
>TRBV5-1|.|TRBJ2-1|.
TGCGCCAGCAGCTTGGTTGAGGGAACCTACAATGAGCAGTTCTTC
CASSLVEGTYNEQFF
>TRBV18|.|TRBJ1-2|.
TGTGCCAGCCCCAGGGGTCCCGGCTACACCTTC
CASPRGPGYTF